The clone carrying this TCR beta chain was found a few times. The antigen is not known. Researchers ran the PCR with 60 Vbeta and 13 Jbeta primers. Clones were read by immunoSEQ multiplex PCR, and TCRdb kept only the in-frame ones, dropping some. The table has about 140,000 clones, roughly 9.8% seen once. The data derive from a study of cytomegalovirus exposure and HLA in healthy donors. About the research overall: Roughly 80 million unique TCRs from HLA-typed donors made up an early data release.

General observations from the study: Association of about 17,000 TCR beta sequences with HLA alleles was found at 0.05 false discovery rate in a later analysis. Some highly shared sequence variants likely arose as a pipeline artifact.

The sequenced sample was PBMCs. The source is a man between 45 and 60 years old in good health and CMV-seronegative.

CDR3 region: CSLGGNTEAFF. Written as DNA, the CDR3 is TGCAGCCTGGGGGGGAACACTGAAGCTTTCTTT. The chain combines TRBV29-1 with TRBJ1-1, with a weak D call TRBD1 (5 bases). The CDR3 extends over 11 amino acids. Deletions cut 8 bases from V and 1 base from J, with 8 bases between. Germline lookup yields CDR1 SQVTM and CDR2 ANQGSEA.